This T cell receptor beta chain is drawn from a study of blood T cell repertoires in COVID-19. Across the study: From the United States, Italy and Spain came samples of acute and convalescent COVID-19. T cells, B-cell-depleted T cells, or PBMCs provided the cDNA or gDNA that served as material.

As originally analysed: Reference gene primer amplification gave estimated nucleated cell counts. Profiling relied on immunoSEQ multiplex PCR, and the TCRdb table lists in-frame clones only, not all of them. Clonal size and the V and J genes are those of that table, whereas D and trimming came from the DNA. This sample has 77,000 or so clones, with approximately 90% found just once. The V end lost 5 bases, the J end lost 8 bases, and 15 bases lay between the germline ends. The CDR3 runs 13 residues. The chain recombines TRBV12-3 or TRBV12-4 with TRBJ1-2; D possibly corresponds to TRBD1 (6 bases). The specimen was peripheral blood. The clonotype comes from a man in his forties or fifties with active COVID-19. The CDR3 sequence: CASSPGGGGGYTF. The CDR3 nucleotides read TGTGCCAGCAGTCCCGGGGGCGGGGGAGGCTACACCTTC.